This T cell receptor (beta chain) was identified during a study of cytomegalovirus exposure and HLA in healthy donors. The donors formed part of the roughly 120-subject validation cohort, distinct from the roughly 660-subject first cohort. Clones were sequenced by immunoSEQ multiplex PCR, and TCRdb holds only the in-frame ones, with some missing. This table has approximately 140,000 clones, 84% appearing once. Germline V gene lookup returns CDR1 SQVTM and CDR2 ANQGSEA. The trim removed 4 bases at V and 0 bases at J, leaving 5 bases unmatched. There are 17 residues in the CDR3. This clone has just one count.

Sequenced material: PBMCs. The receptor was derived from a young woman in good health and CMV-seronegative. J is TRBJ2-1 and V is TRBV29-1; 14 positions agree with TRBD2. The CDR3: CSVAGTSGGYSYNEQFF. Here the CDR3 DNA reads TGCAGCGTTGCCGGGACTAGCGGGGGTTACTCCTACAATGAGCAGTTCTTC.